The T cell receptor (beta chain) under discussion was sequenced for a study of blood T cell repertoires in COVID-19. Study overall: Samples came from the United States, Italy and Spain, spanning acute and convalescent COVID-19.

Authors' analysis steps: Cell counts per sample came from amplifying reference gene primers. Repertoires were generated with immunoSEQ multiplex PCR, while TCRdb's copy carries only in-frame clones and drops some. V, J and clone size were drawn from that table, and D and trimming were deduced from the DNA. This sample carries around 120,000 clones, 70% to 90% of them seen once, and the ten largest clones take around 2.3%. Trimming took 2 bases from V and 5 from J; bases not matched to a gene: 7. CDR3 size: 16 residues. Germline V gene sequence: CDR1 SGHTA, CDR2 FQGTGA. The sample taken for sequencing was peripheral blood. The TCR was taken from a man younger than 40 with acute or convalescent COVID-19. The gene calls are TRBV7-3 and TRBJ2-3; the match to TRBD2 covers 10 bases. This CDR3 reads CASSLVPSGGGDTQYF. For the CDR3, the DNA is TGTGCCAGCAGCTTAGTTCCTAGCGGGGGAGGAGATACGCAGTATTTT.